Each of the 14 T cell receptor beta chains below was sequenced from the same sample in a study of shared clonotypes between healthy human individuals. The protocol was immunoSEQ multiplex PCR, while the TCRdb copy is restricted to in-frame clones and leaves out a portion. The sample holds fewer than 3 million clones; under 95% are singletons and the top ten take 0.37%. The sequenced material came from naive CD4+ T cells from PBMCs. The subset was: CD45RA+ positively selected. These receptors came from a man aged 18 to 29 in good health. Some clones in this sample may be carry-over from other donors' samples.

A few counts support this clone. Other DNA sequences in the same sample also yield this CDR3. The CDR3 coding sequence is TGTGCCAGCAGCCACACAGATACGCAGTATTTT. Encoded protein: CASSHTDTQYF. The chain recombines TRBV14 with TRBJ2-3; D is undetermined. Per germline, CDR1 SGHDN and CDR2 FVKESK. The ends were cut back, 3 bases at V and 2 bases at J, with 0 bases in the middle. The CDR3 runs 11 residues.

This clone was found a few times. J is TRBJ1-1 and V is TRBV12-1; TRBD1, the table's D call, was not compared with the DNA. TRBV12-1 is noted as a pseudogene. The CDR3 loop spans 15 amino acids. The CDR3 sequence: CASSSPGTGNTEAFF. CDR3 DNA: TGTGCCAGCAGCTCCCCCGGGACAGGCAACACTGAAGCTTTCTTT.

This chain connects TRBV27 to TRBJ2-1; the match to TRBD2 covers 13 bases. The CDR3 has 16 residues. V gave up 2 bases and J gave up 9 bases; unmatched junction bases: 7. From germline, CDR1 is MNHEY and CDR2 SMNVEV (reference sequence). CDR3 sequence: CASSLLSGLAGPEQFF. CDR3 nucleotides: TGTGCCAGCAGTTTACTTTCGGGACTAGCGGGACCTGAGCAGTTCTTC.

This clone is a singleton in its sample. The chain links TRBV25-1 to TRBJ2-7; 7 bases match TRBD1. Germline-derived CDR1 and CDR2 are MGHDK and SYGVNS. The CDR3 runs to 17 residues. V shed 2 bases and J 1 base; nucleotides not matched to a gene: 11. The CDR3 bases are TGTGCCAGCAGTGAAGACTACTATCACAGGGGTTCCTACGAGCAGTACTTC. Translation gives CASSEDYYHRGSYEQYF.

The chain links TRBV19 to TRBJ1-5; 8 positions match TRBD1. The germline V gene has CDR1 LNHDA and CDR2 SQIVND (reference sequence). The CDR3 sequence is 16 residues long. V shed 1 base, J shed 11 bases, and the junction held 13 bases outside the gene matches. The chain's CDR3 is CASSIGSPGQGMTQHF. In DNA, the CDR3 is TGTGCCAGTAGTATAGGTTCCCCTGGACAGGGAATGACCCAGCATTTT.

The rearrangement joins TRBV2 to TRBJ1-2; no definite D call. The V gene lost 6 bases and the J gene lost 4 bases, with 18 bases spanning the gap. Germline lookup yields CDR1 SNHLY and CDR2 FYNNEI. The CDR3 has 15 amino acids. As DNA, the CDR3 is TGTGCCAGCAGGGTAGAGCAGGTTGGGATCTATGGCTACACCTTC. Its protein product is CASRVEQVGIYGYTF.

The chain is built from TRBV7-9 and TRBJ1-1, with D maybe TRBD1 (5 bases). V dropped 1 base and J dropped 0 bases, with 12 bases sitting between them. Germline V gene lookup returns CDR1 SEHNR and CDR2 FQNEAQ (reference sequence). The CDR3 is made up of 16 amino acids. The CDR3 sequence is CASSLGTRDLNTEAFF. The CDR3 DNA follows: TGTGCCAGCAGCTTAGGGACCAGGGACCTGAACACTGAAGCTTTCTTT.

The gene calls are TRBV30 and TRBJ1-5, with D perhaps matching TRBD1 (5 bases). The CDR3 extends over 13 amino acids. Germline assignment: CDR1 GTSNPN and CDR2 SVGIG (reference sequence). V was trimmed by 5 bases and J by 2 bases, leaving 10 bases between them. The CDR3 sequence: CAWAGGGNQPQHF. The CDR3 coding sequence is TGTGCCTGGGCTGGGGGGGGCAATCAGCCCCAGCATTTT.

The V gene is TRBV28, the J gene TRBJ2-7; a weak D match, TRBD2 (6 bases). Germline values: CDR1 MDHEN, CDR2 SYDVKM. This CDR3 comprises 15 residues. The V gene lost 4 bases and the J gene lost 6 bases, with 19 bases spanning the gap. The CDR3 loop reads CASSSPGLTPLEQYF. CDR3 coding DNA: TGTGCCAGCAGTTCCCCGGGACTCACCCCTCTCGAGCAGTACTTC.

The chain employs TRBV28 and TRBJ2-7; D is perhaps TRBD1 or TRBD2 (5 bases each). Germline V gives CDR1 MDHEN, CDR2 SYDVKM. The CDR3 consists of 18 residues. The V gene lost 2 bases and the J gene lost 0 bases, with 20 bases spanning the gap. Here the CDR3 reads CASSLGGRGPSLSYEQYF. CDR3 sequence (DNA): TGTGCCAGCAGTTTAGGGGGTCGAGGTCCGAGCCTCTCCTACGAGCAGTACTTC.

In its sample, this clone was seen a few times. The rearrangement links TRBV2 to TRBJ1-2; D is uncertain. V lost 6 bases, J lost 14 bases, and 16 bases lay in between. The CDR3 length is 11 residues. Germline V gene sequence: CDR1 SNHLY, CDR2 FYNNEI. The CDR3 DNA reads TGTGCCAGCAGATTCAGCCGGGTATCTACCTTC. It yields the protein CASRFSRVSTF.

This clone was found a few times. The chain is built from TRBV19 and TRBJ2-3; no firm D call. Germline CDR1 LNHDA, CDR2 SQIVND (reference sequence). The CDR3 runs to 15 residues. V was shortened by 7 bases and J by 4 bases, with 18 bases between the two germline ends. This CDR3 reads CASIRSYSQPDTQYF. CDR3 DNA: TGTGCCAGTATACGTAGCTATTCCCAGCCAGATACGCAGTATTTT.

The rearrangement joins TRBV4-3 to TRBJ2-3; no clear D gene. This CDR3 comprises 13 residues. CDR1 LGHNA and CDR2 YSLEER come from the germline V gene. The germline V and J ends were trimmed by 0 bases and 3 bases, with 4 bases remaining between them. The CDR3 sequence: CASSQDVTDTQYF. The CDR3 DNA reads TGCGCCAGCAGCCAAGATGTGACAGATACGCAGTATTTT.

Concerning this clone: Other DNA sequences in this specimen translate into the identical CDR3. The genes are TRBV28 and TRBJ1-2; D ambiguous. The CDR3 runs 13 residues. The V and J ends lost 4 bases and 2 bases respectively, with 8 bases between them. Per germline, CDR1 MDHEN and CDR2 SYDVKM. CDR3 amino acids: CASSSTLNYGYTF. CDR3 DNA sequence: TGTGCCAGCAGTTCCACCCTAAACTATGGCTACACCTTC.